One sample yielded the 25 T cell receptor beta chains listed below, sequenced in a study of blood T cell repertoires in COVID-19 (dated by TCRdb to about 2020). Library method: the immunoSEQ multiplex PCR assay. TCRdb stores this immuneACCESS table with in-frame sequences only. Part of the clones is absent; in the studies checked, under half of the shortfall reflects unresolved V genes, and no reason is known for the rest. For this sample there are about 26,000 clones; 82% appear just once. The ten largest make up about 1.7% of the sample. The sequenced sample was peripheral blood. Receptors originate from a man at least 80 years old with active or convalescent COVID-19.

The CDR3 coding sequence is TGTGCCAGCAGCCGCAGGACAGGGGGAGAGTTTGAAGCTTTCTTT. Residues: CASSRRTGGEFEAFF. The chain has TRBV3-1 (or the pseudogene TRBV3-2) and TRBJ1-1; 10 bases are a match to TRBD1. The CDR3 loop spans 15 amino acids. Germline V CDR1 and CDR2: LGHDT, YNNKEL (reference sequence). V lost 4 bases to trimming and J lost 7 bases; unmatched junction nucleotides: 9.

The chain carries TRBV5-1 and TRBJ1-5; 7 bases are shared with TRBD1. The J segment lost 0 bases and the V segment lost 5 bases, leaving 11 bases of the junction unmatched. Germline lookup yields CDR1 SGHRS and CDR2 YFSETQ. This CDR3 spans 17 amino acids. The CDR3 sequence is CASRRRQGPYSNQPQHF. CDR3 nucleotides: TGCGCCAGCAGACGAAGACAGGGACCCTATAGCAATCAGCCCCAGCATTTT.

This clone was counted once. J is TRBJ2-2 and V is TRBV20-1; TRBD1 matches at 7 bases. This CDR3 region has 11 residues. Germline CDR1 reads DFQATT; CDR2 reads SNEGSKA (reference sequence). J lost 6 bases, V lost 6 bases, and 1 base had no gene match. CDR3 DNA: TGCAGTGCACAGGGGCCCGGGGAGCTGTTTTTT. This sequence encodes CSAQGPGELFF.

The chain carries TRBV27 and TRBJ2-1; 10 bases line up with TRBD2. The ends lost 7 bases at V and 4 bases at J; junction bases unmatched: 10. This CDR3 comprises 16 residues. In germline, CDR1 is MNHEY, CDR2 SMNVEV (reference sequence). The CDR3 region has the DNA TGTGCCAGCAAGGGCCGGCTAGCGGGAGTATACAATGAGCAGTTCTTC. Translation: CASKGRLAGVYNEQFF.

Within the sample, this clone is medium-sized. This chain uses TRBV12-3 or TRBV12-4 with TRBJ2-2, with TRBD1 identical over 8 bases. The CDR3 consists of 12 residues. V lost 4 bases and J lost 8; bases outside the gene matches: 0. In DNA, the CDR3 is TGTGCCAGCAGTTGGACAGGGGGGGAGCTGTTTTTT. Its protein product is CASSWTGGELFF.

The DNA for the CDR3 is TGTGCCAGCAGCTTACCCCCCTCCGGGGTGGACGGGGAGCTGTTTTTT. Translating gives CASSLPPSGVDGELFF. The gene calls are TRBV7-6 and TRBJ2-2; possibly TRBD2 for D (5 bases). The germline V and J ends were trimmed by 2 bases and 7 bases, with 17 bases remaining between them. From germline, CDR1 is SGHVS and CDR2 FNYEAQ. The CDR3 sequence is 16 residues long.

The J gene is TRBJ2-1, the V gene TRBV15; a possible D gene is TRBD2 (5 bases). This CDR3 is 15 amino acids long. The V and J ends lost 1 base and 7 bases respectively, with 14 bases between them. Germline V lookup: CDR1 LNHNV, CDR2 YYDKDF (reference sequence). The CDR3 sequence is CATSRGELNRNEQFF. The CDR3 DNA follows: TGTGCCACCAGCAGAGGGGAGCTGAATCGTAATGAGCAGTTCTTC.

The chain recombines TRBV6-2 or TRBV6-3 with TRBJ2-3, with TRBD2 matching 8 bases. The CDR3 has 17 residues. Germline CDR1 is MNHEY and CDR2 is SVGEGT. The J segment lost 0 bases and the V segment lost 1 base, leaving 6 bases of the junction unmatched. CDR3 nucleotide sequence: TGTGCCAGCAGTTACTTACTTAGCGGGGCTAGCACAGATACGCAGTATTTT. Protein product: CASSYLLSGASTDTQYF.

The chain employs TRBV7-2 and TRBJ2-3, with TRBD2 matching 8 bases. The J segment lost 6 bases and the V segment lost 6 bases, leaving 8 bases of the junction unmatched. Germline V gives CDR1 SGHTA, CDR2 FQGNSA. The CDR3 loop spans 14 amino acids. The CDR3 DNA is TGTGCCAGCAGACGCGGGACTAGGCTTGATACGCAGTATTTT. Translation: CASRRGTRLDTQYF. Full variable domain (remainder filled in from reference TRBV7-2 and TRBJ2-3): GAGVSQSPSNKVTEKGKDVELRCDPISGHTALYWYRQSLGQGLEFLIYFQGNSAPDKSGLPSDRFSAERTGGSVSTLTIQRTQQEDSAVYLCASRRGTRLDTQYFGPGTRLTVL.

This chain links TRBV27 with TRBJ1-4; no firm D call. This CDR3 spans 14 amino acids. V was pared by 6 bases and J by 1 base, with 9 bases between. Germline values: CDR1 MNHEY, CDR2 SMNVEV (reference sequence). The CDR3 DNA is TGTGCCAGCAGCCCGAGCCGAACTAATGAAAAACTGTTTTTT. This encodes CASSPSRTNEKLFF.

This chain links TRBV5-1 with TRBJ2-2; weak D call: TRBD1 (5 bases). This CDR3 has 15 amino acids. Trimming stripped 0 bases from V and 7 bases from J, with 13 bases between. Germline CDR1 is SGHRS and CDR2 is YFSETQ. In DNA, the CDR3 is TGCGCCAGCAGCTTGGGGGTAGACAGACACGGGGAGCTGTTTTTT. It yields the protein CASSLGVDRHGELFF.

This clone has only a few counts. The V gene is TRBV5-1, the J gene TRBJ2-7, with a weak D call TRBD2 (6 bases). The CDR3 is made up of 14 amino acids. The V gene lost 0 bases and the J gene lost 1 base, with 8 bases spanning the gap. CDR1 is SGHRS and CDR2 is YFSETQ in the germline V gene. Here the CDR3 reads CASSLGLDSYEQYF. In DNA form, the CDR3 reads TGCGCCAGCAGCTTGGGACTAGATTCCTACGAGCAGTACTTC.

This sequence joins TRBV9 and TRBJ2-2; 13 bases are shared with TRBD2. There are 19 residues in the CDR3. Germline V gene data show CDR1 as SGDLS and CDR2 as YYNGEE. Germline trimming cut 3 bases from V and 7 bases from J; bases unmatched to any gene: 15. CDR3 nucleotide sequence: TGTGCCAGCAGCGCGGGACTAGCGGGGTCCCAGATGATTTACGGGGAGCTGTTTTTT. Protein product: CASSAGLAGSQMIYGELFF.

The chain is built from TRBV4-1 and TRBJ2-5, with 10 bases aligning to TRBD2. This CDR3 is 16 amino acids long. Germline CDR1 reads MGHRA; CDR2 reads YSYEKL. V was clipped by 2 bases and J by 5 bases; unmatched bases: 8. The CDR3 loop is CASSQSRSGGAETQYF. CDR3 nucleotide sequence: TGCGCCAGCAGCCAAAGCCGGAGCGGGGGGGCCGAGACCCAGTACTTC.

The J gene is TRBJ1-1, the V gene TRBV3-1 (or the pseudogene TRBV3-2); 8 nucleotides match TRBD1. This CDR3 is 14 amino acids long. V was clipped by 1 base and J by 10 bases; unmatched bases: 8. Germline V gives CDR1 LGHDT, CDR2 YNNKEL (reference sequence). The CDR3, as DNA: TGTGCCAGCAGCCAAGGACAGGGGAGTGGAGGAGCTTTCTTT. Amino acids: CASSQGQGSGGAFF.

The chain links TRBV5-1 to TRBJ2-5; D possibly corresponds to TRBD2 (6 bases). V shed 0 bases and J shed 5 bases, with 8 bases lying between them. The germline V gene encodes CDR1 SGHRS and CDR2 YFSETQ. The CDR3 runs 13 residues. CDR3 in amino acids: CASSLDAGETQYF. For the CDR3, the DNA is TGCGCCAGCAGCTTGGACGCGGGGGAGACCCAGTACTTC.

CDR3: CASSSLLSPLRYTQYF. Written as DNA, the CDR3 is TGTGCCAGCAGTTCGCTACTCTCTCCGCTCCGGTATACGCAGTATTTT. The V and J genes are TRBV27 and TRBJ2-3; D gene ambiguous. V lost 4 bases to trimming and J lost 7 bases, with 21 bases between them. Germline V gene lookup returns CDR1 MNHEY and CDR2 SMNVEV (reference sequence). This CDR3 region has 16 residues.

V usage is TRBV7-3 and J usage is TRBJ2-7, with 8 positions matching TRBD1. The CDR3 extends over 16 amino acids. The V and J ends lost 2 bases and 3 bases, in that order; junction bases with no gene match: 9. From germline, CDR1 is SGHTA and CDR2 FQGTGA. The CDR3 protein is CASSLPGQDYHYEQYF. In DNA form, the CDR3 reads TGTGCCAGCAGCTTACCGGGACAGGATTACCACTACGAGCAGTACTTC.

V gene TRBV5-1 combines with J gene TRBJ1-2, with D perhaps matching TRBD1 (5 bases). V was shortened by 3 bases and J by 1 base, with 16 bases between the two germline ends. Germline loops: CDR1 SGHRS, CDR2 YFSETQ. The CDR3 runs 16 residues. The CDR3 DNA sequence: TGCGCCAGCAGCTACGACGGGGGAGACGATAACTATGGCTACACCTTC. This sequence encodes CASSYDGGDDNYGYTF.

This clone was picked up a small number of times. V usage is TRBV5-5 and J usage is TRBJ1-6; D remains unclear. The CDR3 spans 15 residues. V was clipped by 0 bases and J by 11 bases, with 15 bases between them. Germline CDR1 and CDR2: SGHKS and YYEKEE (reference sequence). The CDR3 region is CASSLDGFRVTPLHF. CDR3 coding DNA: TGTGCCAGCAGCTTGGACGGGTTCCGGGTGACACCCCTCCACTTT.

The J gene is TRBJ1-2, the V gene TRBV3-1 (or the pseudogene TRBV3-2); no reliable D call. The V and J ends lost 1 base and 4 bases respectively, with 4 bases between them. This CDR3 has 12 residues. The germline V gene has CDR1 LGHDT and CDR2 YNNKEL (reference sequence). CDR3 protein: CASSQASYGYTF. DNA for the CDR3: TGTGCCAGCAGCCAAGCATCCTATGGCTACACCTTC.

Note on this clone: The sample contains more than one DNA sequence encoding this CDR3. V is TRBV20-1 and J is TRBJ2-1; 9 bases agree with TRBD2. Trimming took 6 bases from V and 0 from J; bases not matched to a gene: 3. The CDR3 consists of 14 residues. The germline V gene encodes CDR1 DFQATT and CDR2 SNEGSKA (reference sequence). The CDR3 spells CSASSGSSYNEQFF. DNA of the CDR3: TGCAGTGCCAGTAGCGGGAGCTCCTACAATGAGCAGTTCTTC.

The V gene is TRBV11-3, the J gene TRBJ2-1; TRBD2 might be the D (6 bases). V lost 1 base and J 6 bases, leaving 19 bases between the germline ends. This CDR3 comprises 17 residues. From germline, CDR1 is SGHNT and CDR2 YENEEA. The CDR3 sequence is CASSLVVSDRGVNEQFF. CDR3 nucleotides: TGTGCCAGCAGCTTAGTAGTTTCGGACCGCGGGGTCAATGAGCAGTTCTTC.

The CDR3 nucleotides are TGTGCCAGCAGCCCCCGACAGGGGAAAGGCTCTGGGGCCAACGTCCTGACTTTC. Translating it yields CASSPRQGKGSGANVLTF. V usage is TRBV3-1 (or the pseudogene TRBV3-2) and J usage is TRBJ2-6; 8 nucleotides line up with TRBD1. With 4 bases clipped from V and 0 bases from J, the junction kept 8 bases outside the gene matches. CDR1 LGHDT and CDR2 YNNKEL come from the germline V gene (reference sequence). CDR3 length equals 18 residues.

This clone was observed a handful of times. The J gene is TRBJ1-2, the V gene TRBV28, with 8 bases matching TRBD1. Germline values: CDR1 MDHEN, CDR2 SYDVKM. The CDR3 runs to 13 residues. V shed 7 bases and J 11 bases; nucleotides not matched to a gene: 12. CDR3: CASTQGAAPLYTF. The CDR3 bases are TGTGCCAGCACGCAGGGGGCCGCCCCCTTATACACCTTC.